The clone carrying this T cell receptor (beta chain) was counted between two and nine times. Its target is unknown. TCRdb re-called the RT-PCR reads through MiXCR, storing one row per CDR3 protein. Of roughly 700,000 distinct CDR3 sequences in the sample, around 13% are singletons; the top ten hold 5.5% to 8%. The CDR3 length is 15 residues. Germline V gene sequence: CDR1 SNHLY, CDR2 FYNNEI. V shed 2 bases, J shed 3 bases, and the junction held 4 bases outside the gene matches. The sample originates from a study of response to subunit inactivated influenza vaccine. Notes on the study in general: A suggestion made by the authors is that each seasonal influenza vaccination recruits few new T cells.

The gene calls are TRBV2 and TRBJ2-3; 8 nucleotides align to TRBD1. This specimen was PBMCs from blood, taken approximately 15 days before vaccination. This TCR derives from a man aged 45-60 years who received an inactivated influenza vaccine. CDR3 sequence (DNA): TGTGCCAGCAGTGAATCCCGGACAGGGACAGATACGCAGTATTTT. Translated, it gives CASSESRTGTDTQYF.